This T cell receptor (beta chain) was profiled in a study of a mutant IDH1 vaccine in newly diagnosed glioma. Study context: Treated individuals were about 60% male and approximately 40% female, averaging roughly 44 years of age.

Looked up from germline, CDR1 is SGDLS and CDR2 is YYNGEE. This CDR3 is 15 amino acids long. V gave up 4 bases and J gave up 5 bases, with 19 bases separating them. Regarding time point: week 5, during vaccination. Each vaccine dose was 300 ug of mutant IDH1 20-mer peptide, with topical imiquimod. Sequencing used immunoSEQ multiplex PCR; TCRdb keeps in-frame clones, though not all of them. The data hold roughly 30,000 clones, with approximately 83% observed a single time. With respect to this clone: Its antigen is not identified.

The TCR comes from a man aged 30-40 years with glioma. This chain joins TRBV9 and TRBJ2-7; possibly TRBD1 for D (7 bases). Sequenced material: PBMCs, taken from a glioma patient whose treatment included an IDH1 peptide vaccine. The CDR3: CASSPYQGGRDEQYF. In DNA form, the CDR3 reads TGTGCCAGCAGCCCCTACCAGGGGGGTCGGGACGAGCAGTACTTC. The full variable domain, completed using reference TRBV9 and TRBJ2-7, is DSGVTQTPKHLITATGQRVTLRCSPRSGDLSVYWYQQSLDQGLQFLIQYYNGEERAKGNILERFSAQQFPDLHSELNLSSLELGDSALYFCASSPYQGGRDEQYFGPGTRLTVT.